This entry lists 14 T cell receptor beta chains sequenced from one sample in a study of CD8+ T cells in alopecia areata. TCR sequencing used cDNA made by reverse transcription of extracted RNA. The table came from immunoSEQ multiplex PCR; TCRdb's copy has only in-frame clones and leaves some out. The sample carries 140,000 to 150,000 clones, 62% recorded once. Specimen: CD8+ T cells sorted from blood. The source is a human donor in good health.

V gene TRBV29-1 combines with J gene TRBJ1-2; D perhaps matches TRBD1 (6 bases). Per the germline V gene, CDR1 is SQVTM and CDR2 is ANQGSEA. The CDR3 runs 11 residues. Deletions cut 6 bases from V and 2 bases from J, with 7 bases between. CDR3 sequence (DNA): TGCAGCGTCACAGGGAACTATGGCTACACCTTC. Protein: CSVTGNYGYTF.

The CDR3 region is CASIAENNEQFF. CDR3 coding DNA: TGTGCCAGCATAGCAGAGAACAATGAGCAGTTCTTC. The rearrangement joins TRBV27 to TRBJ2-1; D is unclear. The CDR3 consists of 12 residues. Germline V lookup: CDR1 MNHEY, CDR2 SMNVEV (reference sequence). With 7 bases removed from V and 5 bases from J, the gap between germline ends came to 9 bases.

The rearrangement uses TRBV5-1 and TRBJ2-1; 8 bases align to TRBD2. The J segment lost 0 bases and the V segment lost 4 bases, leaving 3 bases of the junction unmatched. Looked up from germline, CDR1 is SGHRS and CDR2 is YFSETQ. The CDR3 totals 15 residues. CDR3 nucleotide sequence: TGCGCCAGCAGCCCTAGCGGGCCCTCCTACAATGAGCAGTTCTTC. This encodes CASSPSGPSYNEQFF.

Sample share makes this clone medium-sized (0.01 to 0.1%). Other nucleotide sequences in the sample specify the same CDR3. The rearrangement links TRBV9 to TRBJ2-2; no clear D gene. The germline V gene encodes CDR1 SGDLS and CDR2 YYNGEE. The V and J ends lost 4 bases and 4 bases respectively, with 8 bases between them. The CDR3 is 13 residues long. The chain's CDR3 is CASSPSVTGELFF. CDR3 in DNA: TGTGCCAGCAGCCCCTCGGTCACCGGGGAGCTGTTTTTT.

The gene calls are TRBV7-9 and TRBJ2-1, with 7 bases lining up with TRBD2. The junction had 7 bases not matched to a gene; V was cut back by 5 bases and J by 0 bases. The germline V gene encodes CDR1 SEHNR and CDR2 FQNEAQ (reference sequence). This CDR3 is built from 16 residues. This chain's CDR3 is CASSQEGGSSYNEQFF. Here the CDR3 DNA reads TGTGCCAGCAGCCAAGAGGGAGGGAGCTCCTACAATGAGCAGTTCTTC.

The rearrangement uses TRBV29-1 and TRBJ2-1; maybe TRBD2 (6 bases). This CDR3 has 13 residues. CDR1 and CDR2 (germline): SQVTM, ANQGSEA. The V end lost 3 bases, the J end lost 2 bases, and 8 bases lay between the germline ends. The CDR3 loop is CSVDGGTYNEQFF. CDR3 DNA sequence: TGCAGCGTTGATGGCGGGACCTACAATGAGCAGTTCTTC.

The V and J genes are TRBV29-1 and TRBJ1-2, with 10 bases matching TRBD1. The CDR3 is made up of 13 amino acids. Trimming at V came to 7 bases and at J to 6 bases, leaving 8 bases not matched to a gene. CDR1 is SQVTM, CDR2 ANQGSEA, per germline. CDR3 loop: CSAPTGTGDGYTF. DNA for the CDR3: TGCAGCGCCCCTACCGGGACAGGGGATGGCTACACCTTC.

J is TRBJ2-7 and V is TRBV14; a possible D gene is TRBD2 (6 bases). This CDR3 region has 11 residues. With 5 bases removed from V and 7 bases from J, the gap between germline ends came to 9 bases. Germline assignment: CDR1 SGHDN and CDR2 FVKESK. CDR3 residues: CASSVGREQYF. The CDR3 DNA sequence: TGTGCCAGCAGCGTTGGGAGGGAGCAGTACTTC.

This chain joins TRBV7-2 and TRBJ1-2; D gene unclear. CDR3 size: 12 residues. Trimming removed 3 bases at V and 6 bases at J, with 8 bases between. Germline V CDR1 and CDR2: SGHTA, FQGNSA. CDR3 sequence reads: CASSLEEDGYTF. The DNA of the CDR3 is TGTGCCAGCAGCTTGGAAGAGGATGGCTACACCTTC.

V usage is TRBV6-1 and J usage is TRBJ2-1; D gene ambiguous. Germline-derived CDR1 and CDR2 are MNHNS and SASEGT. Trimming left V 2 bases short and J 7 bases short, with 9 bases between. The CDR3 has 13 amino acids. The CDR3 loop reads CASSERESNEQFF. CDR3 coding DNA: TGTGCCAGCAGTGAAAGAGAGTCGAATGAGCAGTTCTTC.

CDR3 DNA sequence: TGCAGCGTTGAGGGGGGTTTCGGGTCCTACGAGCAGTACTTC. Protein product: CSVEGGFGSYEQYF. The V and J genes are TRBV29-1 and TRBJ2-7, with D possibly matching TRBD2 (6 bases). The germline gives CDR1 SQVTM, CDR2 ANQGSEA. Deletions cut 3 bases from V and 1 base from J, with 13 bases between. The CDR3 extends over 14 amino acids.

This chain connects TRBV9 to TRBJ2-3; D remains ambiguous. V was pared by 0 bases and J by 1 base, with 9 bases between. The CDR3 totals 15 residues. CDR1 is SGDLS and CDR2 is YYNGEE in the germline V gene. The CDR3 nucleotides read TGTGCCAGCAGCGTAGAGGGCACACGCACAGATACGCAGTATTTT. Residues: CASSVEGTRTDTQYF.

The chain has TRBV27 and TRBJ2-1; 12 nucleotides match TRBD2. CDR1 and CDR2 from the germline V gene are MNHEY and SMNVEV (reference sequence). The V gene end was trimmed by 7 bases and the J gene end by 10 bases; junction bases not matched to a gene: 8. The CDR3 loop spans 14 amino acids. The CDR3 region is CASTTSGRYREQFF. CDR3 DNA: TGTGCCAGCACCACTAGCGGGAGGTACCGAGAGCAGTTCTTC.

The V gene is TRBV7-9, the J gene TRBJ1-2; D might be TRBD1 (5 bases). Germline V gene sequence: CDR1 SEHNR, CDR2 FQNEAQ (reference sequence). The CDR3 sequence is 13 residues long. Between the trimmed V and J ends, which lost 5 bases and 3 bases, there was a span of 10 bases. In DNA form, the CDR3 reads TGTGCCAGCAGCGCCAGGGAGGACTATGGCTACACCTTC. It codes for CASSAREDYGYTF.